This is a list of T cell receptor beta chains from one sample in a study of metastatic and nonmetastatic thyroid tumors. TCRdb reanalyzed the PCR reads with MiXCR. The profile covers around 37,000 clones, with about a fifth appearing a single time and roughly 15% taken by the ten largest. The source material was blood. The receptors come from a female donor with papillary thyroid cancer or a benign thyroid nodule (not recorded which). Some clones in this sample may be carry-over from other donors' samples. CDR3s include the opening cysteine and the closing phenylalanine or tryptophan. The D gene is left open where the match is weak. Clone size is shown for a subset of rows, as once, few, many or a class of expanded clone.

V gene,J gene,clone size,D gene,CDR3 DNA,CDR3 protein
TRBV11-2,TRBJ2-2,-,-,TGTGCCAGCAGCTTAAATACGAACACCGTGGAGCTGTTTTTT,CASSLNTNTVELFF
TRBV28,TRBJ2-7,few,-,TGTGCCAGCAGTTTGGGGGGACAGAACTACGAGCAGTACTTC,CASSLGGQNYEQYF
TRBV5-4,TRBJ2-3,many,-,TGTGCCAGCAGCCCCCGGGGCCGCAGCACAGATACGCAGTATTTT,CASSPRGRSTDTQYF
TRBV12-3/TRBV12-4,TRBJ1-1,-,-,TGTGCCAGCATGCTCACAGGGAGGGGAACTGAAGCTTTCTTT,CASMLTGRGTEAFF
TRBV14,TRBJ2-5,many,TRBD1,TGTGCCAGCAGCCAAGGTTCGCCAGGGGGCCAAGAGACCCAGTACTTC,CASSQGSPGGQETQYF
TRBV9,TRBJ1-3,many,-,TGTGCCAGCAGCGTAGCTCCGAGTACTGGAAACACCATATATTTT,CASSVAPSTGNTIYF
TRBV19,TRBJ2-2,few,-,TGTGCCGGTAGTATTGGGCACACCGGGGAGCTGTTTTTT,CAGSIGHTGELFF
TRBV5-8,TRBJ2-2,many,TRBD2,TGTGCCAGCAGCTACACTAGCGGGAGGGCCCTCGGGGAGCTGTTTTTT,CASSYTSGRALGELFF
TRBV24-1,TRBJ2-7,many,TRBD2,TGTGCCACCAGTGATGGGACTATTGACGAGCAGTACTTC,CATSDGTIDEQYF
TRBV6-1,TRBJ1-1,few,TRBD1,TGTGCCAGCAGTCCTCGACAGGGGAACACTGAAGCTTTCTTT,CASSPRQGNTEAFF
TRBV6-1,TRBJ2-3,-,-,TGTGCCAGCAGTTCGCTTCTATCAGCAGATACGCAGTATTTT,CASSSLLSADTQYF
TRBV12-3/TRBV12-4,TRBJ1-1,many,-,TGTGCCAGCAGTAAGGGGGGTACAGGGGCTTTCTTT,CASSKGGTGAFF
TRBV12-3/TRBV12-4,TRBJ2-1,many,TRBD2,TGTGCCAGCAGCAAGACTAGCGGGAGTGGTGAGCAGTTCTTC,CASSKTSGSGEQFF
TRBV6-1,TRBJ2-1,-,TRBD2,TGTGCCAGCGGAACTAGCGGGAGCGGAAGTTACAATGAGCAGTTCTTC,CASGTSGSGSYNEQFF
TRBV11-2,TRBJ2-2,many,-,TGTGCCAGCAGCCCCTGGGGGCAGGACACCGGGGAGCTGTTTTTT,CASSPWGQDTGELFF
TRBV2,TRBJ2-1,many,TRBD2,TGTGCCAGCACAGAGACTAGCGGATCCTACAATGAGCAGTTCTTC,CASTETSGSYNEQFF
TRBV7-7,TRBJ2-1,-,-,TGTGCTAGCAGCGTCGCGTGGGGAAATGAGCAGTTCTTC,CASSVAWGNEQFF
TRBV27,TRBJ2-1,few,-,TGTGCCAGCAGTCTACCAGACCGTTCCTACAATGAGCAGTTCTTC,CASSLPDRSYNEQFF
TRBV15,TRBJ2-6,medium-sized,-,TGTGCCACCAGCAGAGAGGAAGGTTCTGGGGCCAACGTCCTGACTTTC,CATSREEGSGANVLTF
TRBV20-1,TRBJ2-7,many,TRBD1,TGCAGTGCTAGAGGACAGGGGGTTTTCTACGAGCAGTACTTC,CSARGQGVFYEQYF
TRBV30,TRBJ1-1,-,-,TGTGCCTGGAGTGCACAATTCCGGGGCGACACTGAAGCTTTCTTT,CAWSAQFRGDTEAFF
TRBV20-1,TRBJ2-5,few,-,TGCAGTGCTACCCTAGACGCAGGGGAGACCCAGTACTTC,CSATLDAGETQYF
TRBV5-1,TRBJ1-4,many,TRBD1,TGCGCCAGCAGCTTGACAGGGGGTAACGAAAAACTGTTTTTT,CASSLTGGNEKLFF
TRBV27,TRBJ2-7,-,-,TGTGCCAGCAGTTTACTGGGTCGCGAGCAGTACTTC,CASSLLGREQYF
TRBV20-1,TRBJ2-3,-,-,TGCAGTGCTAGAGACTCTCCCCACACGTATACGCAGTATTTT,CSARDSPHTYTQYF
TRBV19,TRBJ2-1,-,-,TGTGCCAGTAGTATATGGGGCCGGGTGGGGTACAATGAGCAGTTCTTC,CASSIWGRVGYNEQFF
TRBV20-1,TRBJ2-2,once,-,TGCAGTGCCAAGGTCCCCCCCGGGGAGCTGTTTTTT,CSAKVPPGELFF
TRBV5-1,TRBJ2-7,-,-,TGCGCCAACAGAAGTGTGGCCGGGAACTACGAGCAGTACTTC,CANRSVAGNYEQYF
TRBV5-1,TRBJ2-2,many,TRBD2,TGCGCCAGCAGCGCTATCACTAGCGGGAGTACCGGGGAGCTGTTTTTT,CASSAITSGSTGELFF